A single sample gave rise to the 25 T cell receptor beta chains below, sequenced in a study of technical replicates of blood from several donors. Sequencing was performed with immunoSEQ multiplex PCR; in TCRdb, only in-frame clones are kept and a portion is missing. The sample lists 62,000 or so clones; about 88% were seen once. Source material: PBMCs. These receptors came from a human donor in good health. Some clones in this sample may be carry-over from other donors' samples.

The chain links TRBV2 to TRBJ2-1, with a weak D call TRBD2 (6 bases). The CDR3 spans 12 residues. Per the germline V gene, CDR1 is SNHLY and CDR2 is FYNNEI. The CDR3 DNA sequence: TGTGCACGCGGACTACCGGGTAATGAGCAGTTCTTC. The encoded protein is CARGLPGNEQFF.

The chain uses TRBV6-1 and TRBJ1-1; TRBD1 is a possible D gene (6 bases). The CDR3 sequence is 14 residues long. V lost 6 bases, J lost 3 bases, and 14 bases lay in between. Germline CDR1 MNHNS, CDR2 SASEGT. CDR3 nucleotides: TGTGCCAGCAGCGACAAACGGACAGACACTGAAGCTTTCTTT. As protein: CASSDKRTDTEAFF.

The chain links TRBV14 to TRBJ2-7; 12 bases line up with TRBD1. CDR1 and CDR2 from the germline V gene are SGHDN and FVKESK. CDR3 size: 13 residues. The junction had 1 base not matched to a gene; V was cut back by 4 bases and J by 6 bases. The CDR3 is CASSRDRGLEQYF. The CDR3 DNA is TGTGCCAGCAGCCGGGACAGGGGGCTCGAGCAGTACTTC.

The V and J genes are TRBV7-3 and TRBJ2-3; 8 nucleotides agree with TRBD2. CDR3 size: 15 residues. Germline CDR1 is SGHTA and CDR2 is FQGTGA. Unmatched junction bases numbered 6, after V lost 4 bases and J lost 3 bases. This CDR3 is CASSSSGGPTDTQYF. The CDR3 bases are TGTGCCAGCAGCTCTTCGGGGGGGCCGACAGATACGCAGTATTTT.

The rearrangement joins TRBV6-5 to TRBJ2-7, with D perhaps TRBD1 (5 bases). The germline V gene has CDR1 MNHEY and CDR2 SVGAGI. The CDR3 runs to 13 residues. V lost 2 bases and J lost 3, with 8 bases in between. DNA for the CDR3: TGTGCCAGCAGTTACCGGCAGGGCTACGAGCAGTACTTC. Protein: CASSYRQGYEQYF.

The chain is built from TRBV7-8 and TRBJ2-4, with 7 bases identical to TRBD1. Germline CDR1 is SGHVS and CDR2 is FQNEAQ. There are 14 residues in the CDR3. Unmatched junction bases numbered 6, after V lost 1 base and J lost 9 bases. CDR3 sequence reads: CASSLEGGVGIQYF. In DNA, the CDR3 is TGTGCCAGCAGCTTAGAAGGGGGCGTAGGCATTCAGTACTTC. Drawing the rest from reference TRBV7-8 and TRBJ2-4, the complete variable domain is GAGVSQSPRYKVAKRGQDVALRCDPISGHVSLFWYQQALGQGPEFLTYFQNEAQLDKSGLPSDRFFAERPEGSVSTLKIQRTQQEDSAVYLCASSLEGGVGIQYFGAGTRLSVL.

The chain combines TRBV7-6 with TRBJ2-3; 7 bases fit TRBD2. CDR1 and CDR2 (germline): SGHVS, FNYEAQ. The V and J ends lost 0 bases and 6 bases, in that order; junction bases with no gene match: 6. The CDR3 covers 15 residues. The CDR3 nucleotides are TGTGCCAGCAGCTTAGCGGGAGGGGAGTCGGATACGCAGTATTTT. This codes for CASSLAGGESDTQYF.

The chain combines TRBV15 with TRBJ1-4; 11 nucleotides align to TRBD1. CDR3 size: 17 residues. CDR1 is LNHNV, CDR2 YYDKDF, per germline (reference sequence). The J segment lost 8 bases and the V segment lost 0 bases, leaving 8 bases of the junction unmatched. DNA for the CDR3: TGTGCCACCAGCAGAGATGTCGGACAGGGGGCCCGGGAAAAACTGTTTTTT. Translating gives CATSRDVGQGAREKLFF. The full variable domain, rest sourced from reference TRBV15 and TRBJ1-4, is DAMVIQNPRYQVTQFGKPVTLSCSQTLNHNVMYWYQQKSSQAPKLLFHYYDKDFNNEADTPDNFQSRRPNTSFCFLDIRSPGLGDTAMYLCATSRDVGQGAREKLFFGSGTQLSVL.

This chain uses TRBV29-1 with TRBJ1-2; 10 nucleotides line up with TRBD1. V was clipped by 7 bases and J by 4 bases; unmatched bases: 12. Germline CDR1 and CDR2: SQVTM and ANQGSEA. This CDR3 has 15 residues. The CDR3 region has the DNA TGCAGCGGTTGGACAGGGGGTACCTCGACCTATGGCTACACCTTC. Its protein is CSGWTGGTSTYGYTF. The whole variable domain, filled in from reference TRBV29-1 and TRBJ1-2, reads SAVISQKPSRDICQRGTSLTIQCQVDSQVTMMFWYRQQPGQSLTLIATANQGSEATYESGFVIDKFPISRPNLTFSTLTVSNMSPEDSSIYLCSGWTGGTSTYGYTFGSGTRLTVV.

The chain recombines TRBV7-3 with TRBJ2-5; possible D gene TRBD2, 6 bases. The CDR3 loop spans 13 amino acids. Germline values: CDR1 SGHTA, CDR2 FQGTGA. Trimming removed 5 bases from V and 2 bases from J, with 9 bases in between. CDR3 loop: CASSRDFQETQYF. CDR3 DNA: TGTGCCAGCAGCCGGGACTTTCAAGAGACCCAGTACTTC.

The chain has TRBV4-2 and TRBJ2-7; 10 bases are a match to TRBD2. The germline V gene has CDR1 LGHNA and CDR2 YNFKEQ. The CDR3 is 17 amino acids. V shed 0 bases and J 3 bases; nucleotides not matched to a gene: 8. CDR3 bases: TGTGCCAGCAGCCAAGAACGAAGCGGGGGGGCCTTCTACGAGCAGTACTTC. Encoded protein: CASSQERSGGAFYEQYF.

The V call is TRBV6-1, the J call TRBJ1-2, with D tentatively TRBD1 (6 bases). The V and J ends lost 1 base and 5 bases respectively, with 11 bases between them. Germline V CDR1 and CDR2: MNHNS, SASEGT. The CDR3 has 14 residues. CDR3 loop: CASSEGTESYGYTF. The CDR3 DNA reads as TGTGCCAGCAGTGAAGGGACAGAGAGTTATGGCTACACCTTC.

The rearrangement uses TRBV2 and TRBJ2-7; weak D call: TRBD1 (6 bases). CDR3 length: 14 amino acids. V lost 9 bases and J 2 bases, leaving 17 bases between the germline ends. Germline V lookup: CDR1 SNHLY, CDR2 FYNNEI. CDR3 amino acids: CASPPDSVPYEQYF. The CDR3 DNA sequence: TGTGCCAGTCCCCCGGACAGCGTGCCCTACGAGCAGTACTTC.

J is TRBJ1-4 and V is TRBV9; D is undetermined. This CDR3 region has 13 residues. The V end lost 2 bases, the J end lost 6 bases, and 8 bases lay between the germline ends. Germline-derived CDR1 and CDR2 are SGDLS and YYNGEE. The CDR3 spells CASSVDLDEKLFF. The DNA for the CDR3 is TGTGCCAGCAGCGTTGACTTGGATGAAAAACTGTTTTTT.

V and J are TRBV9 and TRBJ1-5; 7 bases align to TRBD1. With 0 bases clipped from V and 2 bases from J, the junction kept 2 bases outside the gene matches. The CDR3 loop spans 15 amino acids. The germline V gene encodes CDR1 SGDLS and CDR2 YYNGEE. DNA of the CDR3: TGTGCCAGCAGCGTAGGGGACAGCCGCAATCAGCCCCAGCATTTT. Amino acid sequence: CASSVGDSRNQPQHF.

This chain joins TRBV5-8 and TRBJ2-5; D not certain. The germline V and J ends were trimmed by 2 bases and 0 bases, with 14 bases remaining between them. Germline assignment: CDR1 SGHTS and CDR2 YDEGEE. The CDR3 has 16 residues. CDR3 amino acids: CASSFGLDQYQETQYF. As DNA, the CDR3 is TGTGCCAGCAGCTTCGGTCTAGACCAGTACCAAGAGACCCAGTACTTC.

This chain uses TRBV7-9 with TRBJ2-1; no firm D call. CDR1 and CDR2 (germline): SEHNR, FQNEAQ (reference sequence). The CDR3 is made up of 17 amino acids. Trimming pared 5 bases from V and 1 base from J, leaving 18 bases between. The CDR3 protein is CASSPRLAKLSYNEQFF. DNA for the CDR3: TGTGCCAGCAGCCCTCGACTGGCGAAACTGTCCTACAATGAGCAGTTCTTC.

The chain is built from TRBV5-3 and TRBJ2-2, with TRBD2 matching over 15 bases. TRBV5-3 is an ORF; its function is uncertain. The CDR3 contains 16 residues. The J segment lost 8 bases and the V segment lost 0 bases, leaving 2 bases of the junction unmatched. The chain's CDR3 is CARSLVGLAGGGELFF. The CDR3 bases are TGTGCCAGAAGCTTGGTCGGACTAGCGGGAGGGGGGGAGCTGTTTTTT.

The V and J genes are TRBV5-1 and TRBJ2-1; tentative D call: TRBD2 (5 bases). The CDR3 has 16 residues. V was cut by 4 bases and J by 3 bases, with 17 bases left in between. Germline-derived CDR1 and CDR2 are SGHRS and YFSETQ. Written as DNA, the CDR3 is TGCGCCAGCAGCCCAAGCGGAGTAAAGAACTACAATGAGCAGTTCTTC. Protein product: CASSPSGVKNYNEQFF.

V usage is TRBV4-3 and J usage is TRBJ2-5, with 9 bases identical to TRBD2. Trimming at V came to 0 bases and at J to 1 base, leaving 6 bases not matched to a gene. The CDR3 loop spans 17 amino acids. Germline V gene lookup returns CDR1 LGHNA and CDR2 YSLEER. CDR3 in amino acids: CASSQDVLAGPQETQYF. Here the CDR3 DNA reads TGCGCCAGCAGCCAAGATGTGCTAGCGGGGCCCCAAGAGACCCAGTACTTC.

This sequence joins TRBV10-3 and TRBJ2-1; 11 bases agree with TRBD2. Unmatched junction bases numbered 9, after V lost 8 bases and J lost 3 bases. CDR3 length: 16 amino acids. The germline V gene encodes CDR1 ENHRY and CDR2 SYGVKD. The chain's CDR3 is CAIGPRSGGGYNEQFF. The CDR3 coding sequence is TGTGCCATCGGTCCCCGTAGCGGGGGGGGCTACAATGAGCAGTTCTTC.

The rearrangement links TRBV11-2 to TRBJ2-7; 12 bases match TRBD2. The germline V gene encodes CDR1 SGHAT and CDR2 FQNNGV. The V gene end was trimmed by 1 base and the J gene end by 2 bases; junction bases not matched to a gene: 0. This CDR3 spans 15 amino acids. The CDR3 region is CASSLGLAGAYEQYF. CDR3 bases: TGTGCCAGCAGCTTAGGACTAGCGGGGGCCTACGAGCAGTACTTC.

The chain joins TRBV29-1 to TRBJ1-1, with 7 bases lining up with TRBD1. V lost 6 bases to trimming and J lost 5 bases; unmatched junction nucleotides: 6. CDR3 length: 12 residues. CDR1 is SQVTM, CDR2 ANQGSEA, per germline. CDR3 coding DNA: TGCAGCGTGACAGGGTGGAGAACTGAAGCTTTCTTT. It codes for CSVTGWRTEAFF.

This chain joins TRBV9 and TRBJ1-1; 12 nucleotides line up with TRBD1. V dropped 3 bases and J dropped 7; count of bases not matched to a gene: 7. There are 15 residues in the CDR3. Germline V gene data show CDR1 as SGDLS and CDR2 as YYNGEE. In DNA, the CDR3 is TGTGCCAGCAGCGCGTCAGGGACAGGGGGCGTTGAAGCTTTCTTT. Protein: CASSASGTGGVEAFF.

The chain employs TRBV4-3 and TRBJ2-7; TRBD1 matches 8 bases. The V gene's germline CDR1 is LGHNA and CDR2 YSLEER. CDR3 length: 16 residues. J was trimmed by 9 bases and V by 0 bases; bases with no gene match: 13. CDR3 nucleotide sequence: TGCGCCAGCAGCCAAGATGTGGGGACAGGTTCATCGAGGCAGTACTTC. Translation gives CASSQDVGTGSSRQYF.